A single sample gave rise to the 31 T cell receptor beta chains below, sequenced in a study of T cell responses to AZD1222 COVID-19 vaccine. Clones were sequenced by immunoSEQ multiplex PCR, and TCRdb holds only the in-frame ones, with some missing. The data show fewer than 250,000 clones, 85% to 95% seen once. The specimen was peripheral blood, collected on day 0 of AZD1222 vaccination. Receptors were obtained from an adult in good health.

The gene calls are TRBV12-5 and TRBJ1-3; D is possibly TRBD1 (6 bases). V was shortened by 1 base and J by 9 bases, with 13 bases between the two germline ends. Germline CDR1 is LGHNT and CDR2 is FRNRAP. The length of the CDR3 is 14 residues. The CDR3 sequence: CASGLDPRGGTIYF. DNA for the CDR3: TGTGCTAGTGGTTTGGACCCAAGAGGGGGCACCATATATTTT.

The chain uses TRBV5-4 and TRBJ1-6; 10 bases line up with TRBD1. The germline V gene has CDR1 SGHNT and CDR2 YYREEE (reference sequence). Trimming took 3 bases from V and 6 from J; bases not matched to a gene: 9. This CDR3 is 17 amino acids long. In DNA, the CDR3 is TGTGCCAGCAGCTCGAAAGTGGGACAGGGGAGTAATTCACCCCTCCACTTT. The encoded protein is CASSSKVGQGSNSPLHF.

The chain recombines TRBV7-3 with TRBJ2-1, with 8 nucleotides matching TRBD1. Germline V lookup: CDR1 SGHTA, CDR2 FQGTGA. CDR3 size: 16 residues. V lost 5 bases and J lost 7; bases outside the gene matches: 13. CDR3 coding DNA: TGTGCCAGCAGCCCGTCCTTCGGACAGGGCGGGAATGAGCAGTTCTTC. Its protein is CASSPSFGQGGNEQFF.

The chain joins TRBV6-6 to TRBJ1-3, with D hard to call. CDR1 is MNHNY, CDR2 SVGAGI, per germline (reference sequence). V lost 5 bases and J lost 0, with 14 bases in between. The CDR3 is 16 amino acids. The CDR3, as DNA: TGTGCCAGCAGTCTTCTGACACGAAGCTCTGGAAACACCATATATTTT. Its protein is CASSLLTRSSGNTIYF.

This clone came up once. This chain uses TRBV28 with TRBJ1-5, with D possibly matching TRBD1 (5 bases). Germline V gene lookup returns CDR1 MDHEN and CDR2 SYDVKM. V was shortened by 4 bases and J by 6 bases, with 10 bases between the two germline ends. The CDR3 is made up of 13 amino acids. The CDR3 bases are TGTGCCAGCAGTTCACCAGGGAGTCAGCCCCAGCATTTT. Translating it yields CASSSPGSQPQHF. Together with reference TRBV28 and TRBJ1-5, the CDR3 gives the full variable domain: DVKVTQSSRYLVKRTGEKVFLECVQDMDHENMFWYRQDPGLGLRLIYFSYDVKMKEKGDIPEGYSVSREKKERFSLILESASTNQTSMYLCASSSPGSQPQHFGDGTRLSIL.

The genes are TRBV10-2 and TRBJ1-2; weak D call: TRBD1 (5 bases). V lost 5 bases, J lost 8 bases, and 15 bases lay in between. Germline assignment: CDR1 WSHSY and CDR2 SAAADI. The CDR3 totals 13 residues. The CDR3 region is CASSFSPREGYTF. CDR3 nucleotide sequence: TGCGCCAGCAGTTTTTCCCCCAGGGAAGGCTACACCTTC.

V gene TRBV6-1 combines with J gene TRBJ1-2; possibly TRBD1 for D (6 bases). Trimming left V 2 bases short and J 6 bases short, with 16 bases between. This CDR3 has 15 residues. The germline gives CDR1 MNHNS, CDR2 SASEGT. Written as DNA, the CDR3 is TGTGCCAGCAGTGAAAGCGGCCCGGGGGCAGATGGCTACACCTTC. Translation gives CASSESGPGADGYTF.

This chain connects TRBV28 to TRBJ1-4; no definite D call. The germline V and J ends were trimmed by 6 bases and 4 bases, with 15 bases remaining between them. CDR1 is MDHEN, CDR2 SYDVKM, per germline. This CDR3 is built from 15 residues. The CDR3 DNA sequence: TGTGCCAGCAGAACCCCGGACGGGATTAATGAAAAACTGTTTTTT. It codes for CASRTPDGINEKLFF. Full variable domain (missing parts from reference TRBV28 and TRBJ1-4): DVKVTQSSRYLVKRTGEKVFLECVQDMDHENMFWYRQDPGLGLRLIYFSYDVKMKEKGDIPEGYSVSREKKERFSLILESASTNQTSMYLCASRTPDGINEKLFFGSGTQLSVL.

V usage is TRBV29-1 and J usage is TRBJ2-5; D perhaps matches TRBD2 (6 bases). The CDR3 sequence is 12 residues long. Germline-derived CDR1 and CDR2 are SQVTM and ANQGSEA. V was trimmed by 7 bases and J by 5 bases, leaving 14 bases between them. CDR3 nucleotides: TGCAGCGGGGGGACTGGCCGTGAGACCCAGTACTTC. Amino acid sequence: CSGGTGRETQYF.

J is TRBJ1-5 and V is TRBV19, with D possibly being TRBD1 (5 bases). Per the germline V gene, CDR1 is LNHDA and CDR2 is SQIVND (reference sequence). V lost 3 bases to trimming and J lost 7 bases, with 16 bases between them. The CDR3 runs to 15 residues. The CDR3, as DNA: TGTGCCAGTAGTATCGGGGGACTCCTCCCCCAGCCCCAGCATTTT. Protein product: CASSIGGLLPQPQHF.

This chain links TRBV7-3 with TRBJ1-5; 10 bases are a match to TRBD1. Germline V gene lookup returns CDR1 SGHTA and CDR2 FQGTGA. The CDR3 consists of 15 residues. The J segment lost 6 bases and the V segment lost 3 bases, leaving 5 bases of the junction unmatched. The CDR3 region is CASSFDRGQGQPQHF. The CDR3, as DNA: TGTGCCAGCAGCTTCGACAGGGGGCAAGGTCAGCCCCAGCATTTT.

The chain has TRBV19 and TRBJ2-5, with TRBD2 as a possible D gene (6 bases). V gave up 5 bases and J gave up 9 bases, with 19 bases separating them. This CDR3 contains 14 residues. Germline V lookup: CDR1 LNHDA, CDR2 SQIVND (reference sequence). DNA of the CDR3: TGTGCCAGTAGTCCCAGCGGCGGGGTATCGTCCCAGTACTTC. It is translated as CASSPSGGVSSQYF.

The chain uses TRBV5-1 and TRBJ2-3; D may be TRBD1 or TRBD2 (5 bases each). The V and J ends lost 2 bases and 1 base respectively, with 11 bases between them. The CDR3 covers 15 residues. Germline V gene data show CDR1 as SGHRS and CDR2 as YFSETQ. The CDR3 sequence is CASSFVGDRTDTQYF. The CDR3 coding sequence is TGCGCCAGCAGCTTTGTGGGGGACCGCACAGATACGCAGTATTTT.

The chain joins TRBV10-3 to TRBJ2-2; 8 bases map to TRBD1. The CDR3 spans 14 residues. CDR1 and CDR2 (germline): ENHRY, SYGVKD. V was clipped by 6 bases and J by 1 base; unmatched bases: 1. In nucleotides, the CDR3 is TGTGCCATCAGGGACAGGGAGAACACCGGGGAGCTGTTTTTT. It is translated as CAIRDRENTGELFF.

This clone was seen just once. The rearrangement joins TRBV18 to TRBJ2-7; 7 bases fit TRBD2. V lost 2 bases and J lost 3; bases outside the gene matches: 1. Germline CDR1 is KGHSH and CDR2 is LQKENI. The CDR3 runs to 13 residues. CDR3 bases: TGTGCCAGCTCACCAGGGGGGGACTACGAGCAGTACTTC. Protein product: CASSPGGDYEQYF.

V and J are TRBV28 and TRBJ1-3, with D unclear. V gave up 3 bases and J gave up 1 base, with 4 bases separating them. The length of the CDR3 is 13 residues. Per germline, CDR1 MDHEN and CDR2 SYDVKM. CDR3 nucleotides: TGTGCCAGCAGTTTCGAGTCTGGAAACACCATATATTTT. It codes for CASSFESGNTIYF.

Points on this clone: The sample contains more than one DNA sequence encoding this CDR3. This CDR3 is CASSLGPNTEAFF. As DNA, the CDR3 is TGTGCCAGCAGCCTGGGACCTAACACTGAAGCTTTCTTT. The chain uses TRBV5-4 and TRBJ1-1, with D tentatively TRBD1 (5 bases). Per germline, CDR1 SGHNT and CDR2 YYREEE (reference sequence). This CDR3 is built from 13 residues. V lost 4 bases and J 2 bases, leaving 9 bases between the germline ends.

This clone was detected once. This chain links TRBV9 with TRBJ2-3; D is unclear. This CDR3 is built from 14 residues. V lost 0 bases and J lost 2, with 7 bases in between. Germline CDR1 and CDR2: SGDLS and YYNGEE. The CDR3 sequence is CASSVARITDTQYF. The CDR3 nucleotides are TGTGCCAGCAGCGTAGCTCGCATCACAGATACGCAGTATTTT.

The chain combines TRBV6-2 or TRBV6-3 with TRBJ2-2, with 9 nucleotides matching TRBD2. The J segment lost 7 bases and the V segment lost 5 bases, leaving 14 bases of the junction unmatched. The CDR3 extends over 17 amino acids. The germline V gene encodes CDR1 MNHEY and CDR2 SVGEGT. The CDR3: CASSTPGGGVLLGELFF. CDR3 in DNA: TGTGCCAGCAGTACCCCTGGCGGGGGGGTTTTACTCGGGGAGCTGTTTTTT.

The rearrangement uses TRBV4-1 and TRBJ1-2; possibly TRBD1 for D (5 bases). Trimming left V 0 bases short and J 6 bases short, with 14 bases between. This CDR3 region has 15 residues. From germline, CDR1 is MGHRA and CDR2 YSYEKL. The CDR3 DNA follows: TGCGCCAGCAGCCAAGATACAGGCCGGGGGAATGGCTACACCTTC. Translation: CASSQDTGRGNGYTF.

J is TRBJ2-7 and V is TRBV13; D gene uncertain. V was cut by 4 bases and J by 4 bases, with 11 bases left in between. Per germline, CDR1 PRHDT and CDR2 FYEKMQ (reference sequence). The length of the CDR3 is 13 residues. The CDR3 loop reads CASSSPDTYEQYF. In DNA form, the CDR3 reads TGTGCCAGCAGCTCCCCCGACACATACGAGCAGTACTTC. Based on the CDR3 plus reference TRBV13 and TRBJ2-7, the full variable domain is AAGVIQSPRHLIKEKRETATLKCYPIPRHDTVYWYQQGPGQDPQFLISFYEKMQSDKGSIPDRFSAQQFSDYHSELNMSSLELGDSALYFCASSSPDTYEQYFGPGTRLTVT.

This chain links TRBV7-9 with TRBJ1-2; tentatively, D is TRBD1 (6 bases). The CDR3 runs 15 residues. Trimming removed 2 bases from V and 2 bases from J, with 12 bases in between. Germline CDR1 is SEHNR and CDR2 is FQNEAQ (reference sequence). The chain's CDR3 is CASSLQGYGNYGYTF. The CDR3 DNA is TGTGCCAGCAGCTTACAGGGGTATGGGAACTATGGCTACACCTTC. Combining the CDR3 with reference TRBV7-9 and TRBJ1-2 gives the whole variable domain DTGVSQNPRHKITKRGQNVTFRCDPISEHNRLYWYRQTLGQGPEFLTYFQNEAQLEKSRLLSDRFSAERPKGSFSTLEIQRTEQGDSAMYLCASSLQGYGNYGYTFGSGTRLTVV.

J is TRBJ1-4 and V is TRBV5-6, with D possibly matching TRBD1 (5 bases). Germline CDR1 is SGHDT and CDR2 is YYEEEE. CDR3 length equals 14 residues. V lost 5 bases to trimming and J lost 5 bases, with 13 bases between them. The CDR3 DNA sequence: TGTGCCAGCAGTTTCCGGGACGGGAATGAAAAACTGTTTTTT. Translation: CASSFRDGNEKLFF.

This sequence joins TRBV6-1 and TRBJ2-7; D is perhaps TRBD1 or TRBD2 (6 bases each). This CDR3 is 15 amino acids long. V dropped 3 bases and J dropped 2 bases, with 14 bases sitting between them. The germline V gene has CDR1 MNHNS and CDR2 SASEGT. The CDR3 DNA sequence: TGTGCCAGCAGTGACGGGGGACACCTAACCTACGAGCAGTACTTC. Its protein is CASSDGGHLTYEQYF.

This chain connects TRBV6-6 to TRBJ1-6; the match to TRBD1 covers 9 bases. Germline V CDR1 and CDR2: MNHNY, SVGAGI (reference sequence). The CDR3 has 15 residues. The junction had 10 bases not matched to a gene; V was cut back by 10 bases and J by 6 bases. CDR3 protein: CATNPTGGSNSPLHF. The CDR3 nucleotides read TGTGCCACGAACCCCACAGGGGGCTCTAATTCACCCCTCCACTTT.

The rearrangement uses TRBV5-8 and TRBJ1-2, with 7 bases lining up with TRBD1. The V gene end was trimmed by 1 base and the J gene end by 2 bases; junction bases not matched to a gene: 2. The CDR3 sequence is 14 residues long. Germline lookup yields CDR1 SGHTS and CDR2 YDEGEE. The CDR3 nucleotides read TGTGCCAGCAGCTTGAGGGGGCGAAACTATGGCTACACCTTC. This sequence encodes CASSLRGRNYGYTF.

The DNA of the CDR3 is TGTGCCAGCAGCGGGGGAAACACCATATATTTT. Translating gives CASSGGNTIYF. The rearrangement links TRBV11-2 to TRBJ1-3, with D unresolved. Germline V lookup: CDR1 SGHAT, CDR2 FQNNGV. The CDR3 runs to 11 residues. V lost 5 bases and J lost 4, with 3 bases in between.

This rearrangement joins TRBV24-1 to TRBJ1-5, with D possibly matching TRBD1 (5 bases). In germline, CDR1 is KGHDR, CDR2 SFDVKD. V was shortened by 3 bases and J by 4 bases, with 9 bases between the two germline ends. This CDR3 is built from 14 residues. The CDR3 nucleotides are TGTGCCACCAGTGATCAGGGCGGAAATCAGCCCCAGCATTTT. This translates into CATSDQGGNQPQHF.

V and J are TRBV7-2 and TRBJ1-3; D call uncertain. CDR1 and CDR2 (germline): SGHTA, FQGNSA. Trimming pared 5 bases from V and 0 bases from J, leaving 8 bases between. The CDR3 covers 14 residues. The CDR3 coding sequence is TGTGCCAGCAGCCACATCCGCTCTGGAAACACCATATATTTT. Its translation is CASSHIRSGNTIYF.

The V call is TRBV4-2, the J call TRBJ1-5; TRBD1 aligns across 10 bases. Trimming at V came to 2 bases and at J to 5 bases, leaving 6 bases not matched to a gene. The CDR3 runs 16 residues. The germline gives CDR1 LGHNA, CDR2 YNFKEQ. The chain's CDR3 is CASSQLGTGVHQPQHF. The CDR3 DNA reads TGTGCCAGCAGCCAATTGGGGACAGGGGTGCATCAGCCCCAGCATTTT.

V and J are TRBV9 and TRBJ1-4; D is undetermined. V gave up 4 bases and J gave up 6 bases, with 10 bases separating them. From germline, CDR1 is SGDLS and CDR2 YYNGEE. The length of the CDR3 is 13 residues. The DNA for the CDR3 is TGTGCCAGCAGCCCCAATGGGGATGAAAAACTGTTTTTT. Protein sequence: CASSPNGDEKLFF.